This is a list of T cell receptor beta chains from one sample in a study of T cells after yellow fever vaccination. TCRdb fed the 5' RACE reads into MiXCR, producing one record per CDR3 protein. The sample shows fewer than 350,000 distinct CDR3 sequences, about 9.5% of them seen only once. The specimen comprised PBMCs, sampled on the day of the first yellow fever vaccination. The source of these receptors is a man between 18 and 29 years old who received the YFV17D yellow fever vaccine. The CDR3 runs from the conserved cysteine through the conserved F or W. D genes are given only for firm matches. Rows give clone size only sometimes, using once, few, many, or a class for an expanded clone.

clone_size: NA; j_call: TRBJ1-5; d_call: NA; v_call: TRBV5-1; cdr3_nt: TGCGCCAGCAGCCCACCAGGGCAGGGCAATCAGCCCCAGCATTTT; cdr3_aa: CASSPPGQGNQPQHF
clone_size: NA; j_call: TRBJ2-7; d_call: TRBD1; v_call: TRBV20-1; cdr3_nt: TGCAGTGCTAGAGGATGGGGACAGGGCGTTACCGAGCAGTACTTC; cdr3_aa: CSARGWGQGVTEQYF
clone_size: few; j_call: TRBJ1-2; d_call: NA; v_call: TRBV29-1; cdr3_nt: TGCAGCGCCGGACAGAGAGGCTACACCTTC; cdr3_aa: CSAGQRGYTF
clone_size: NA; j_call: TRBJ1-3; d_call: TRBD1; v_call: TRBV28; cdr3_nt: TGTGCCAGCAGCGTCCCGACAGGGAGGCTAATTGGAAACACCATATATTTT; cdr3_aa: CASSVPTGRLIGNTIYF
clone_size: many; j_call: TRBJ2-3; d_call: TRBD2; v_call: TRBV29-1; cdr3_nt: TGCAGCGCGGGGGGAGGTGCAGATACGCAGTATTTT; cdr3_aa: CSAGGGADTQYF
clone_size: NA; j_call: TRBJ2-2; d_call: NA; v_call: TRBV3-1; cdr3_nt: TGTGCCAGCAGCCTACAGACCGGGGAGCTGTTTTTT; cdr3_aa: CASSLQTGELFF
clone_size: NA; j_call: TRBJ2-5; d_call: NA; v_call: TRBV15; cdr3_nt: TGTGCCACCGGTCTCGGAGGGGGGACCCAGTACTTC; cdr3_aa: CATGLGGGTQYF
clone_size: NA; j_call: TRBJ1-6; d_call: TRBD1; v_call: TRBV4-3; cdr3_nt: TGCGCCAGCAGCCGGGACAGGGTGAATTCACCCCTCCACTTT; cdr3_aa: CASSRDRVNSPLHF
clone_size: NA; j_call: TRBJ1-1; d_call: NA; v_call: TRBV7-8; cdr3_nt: TGTGCCAGCAGCTCTACACCGACGGGAGAAGCTTTCTTT; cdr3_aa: CASSSTPTGEAFF
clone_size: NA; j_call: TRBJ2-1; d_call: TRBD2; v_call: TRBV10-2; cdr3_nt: TGCGCCAGCGTAAAGGGACTAGCGGGGGACAATGAGCAGTTCTTC; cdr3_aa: CASVKGLAGDNEQFF
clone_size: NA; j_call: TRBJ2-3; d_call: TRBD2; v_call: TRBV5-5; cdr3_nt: TGTGCCAGCAGCTTGGAACTAGCGAGCACAGATACGCAGTATTTT; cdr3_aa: CASSLELASTDTQYF
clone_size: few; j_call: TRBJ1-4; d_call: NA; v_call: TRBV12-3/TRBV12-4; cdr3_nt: TGTGCCAGCAGTCCCTCGGGGTCAACTAATGAAAAACTGTTTTTT; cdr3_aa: CASSPSGSTNEKLFF
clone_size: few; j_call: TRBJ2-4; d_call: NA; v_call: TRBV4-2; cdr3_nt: TGTGCCAGCAGCCAAGAGTGGGGGTTCGGCAAAAACATTCAGTACTTC; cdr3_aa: CASSQEWGFGKNIQYF
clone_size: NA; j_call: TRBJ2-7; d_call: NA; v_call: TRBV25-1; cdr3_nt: TGTGCCAGCAGTGAAGGGAACCACTACGAGCAGTACTTC; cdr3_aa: CASSEGNHYEQYF
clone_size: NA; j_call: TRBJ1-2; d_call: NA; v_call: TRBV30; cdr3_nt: TGTGCCCGGTCACAGGGAAGCGGCTACACCTTC; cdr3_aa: CARSQGSGYTF
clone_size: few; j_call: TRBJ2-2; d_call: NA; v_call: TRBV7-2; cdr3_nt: TGTGCCAGCAGCTTCTCGCCGAGAAACGCGAACACCGGGGAGCTGTTTTTT; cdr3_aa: CASSFSPRNANTGELFF
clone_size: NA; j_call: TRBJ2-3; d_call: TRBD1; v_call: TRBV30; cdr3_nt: TGTGCCTGGAACCGGGACAGGGCTACAGATACGCAGTATTTT; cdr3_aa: CAWNRDRATDTQYF
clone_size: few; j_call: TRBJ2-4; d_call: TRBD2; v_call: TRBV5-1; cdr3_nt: TGCGCCAGCAGCCGGGGGGGGGTGGACATTCAGTACTTC; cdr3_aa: CASSRGGVDIQYF
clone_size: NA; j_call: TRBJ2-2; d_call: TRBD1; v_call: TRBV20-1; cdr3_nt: TGCAGTGCCCGAGCCGGGACAGGGCTGGGCACCGGGGAGCTGTTTTTT; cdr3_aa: CSARAGTGLGTGELFF
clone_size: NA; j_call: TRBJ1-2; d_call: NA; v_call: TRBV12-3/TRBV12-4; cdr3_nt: TGTGCCAGCAAGTGGGATTATGGCTACACCTTC; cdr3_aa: CASKWDYGYTF
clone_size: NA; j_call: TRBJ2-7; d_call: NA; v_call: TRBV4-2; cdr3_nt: TGTGCCAGCAGCCATGGAGCTGCGGCAGGGGTGAGCGAGCAGTACTTC; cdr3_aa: CASSHGAAAGVSEQYF
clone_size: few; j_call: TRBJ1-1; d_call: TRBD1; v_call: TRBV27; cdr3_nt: TGTGCCAGCAGTCCCGTGGGGACAGGAACAAAAGCTTTCTTT; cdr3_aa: CASSPVGTGTKAFF
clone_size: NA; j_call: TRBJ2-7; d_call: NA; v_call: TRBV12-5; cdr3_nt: TGTGCTAGTGGTTTTACGGGTTCCTACGAGCAGTACTTC; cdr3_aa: CASGFTGSYEQYF
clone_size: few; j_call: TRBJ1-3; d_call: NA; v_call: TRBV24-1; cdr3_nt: TGTGCCACCAGTGATTATCACTCTGGAAACACCATATATTTT; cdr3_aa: CATSDYHSGNTIYF
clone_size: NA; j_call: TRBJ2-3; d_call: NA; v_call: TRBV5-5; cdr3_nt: TGTGCCAGCAGCCAGGGGGGTAAAGATACGCAGTATTTT; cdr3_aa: CASSQGGKDTQYF
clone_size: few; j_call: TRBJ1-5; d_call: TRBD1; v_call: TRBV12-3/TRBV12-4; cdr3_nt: TGTGCCAGCAGTTTAGGCCCCAGGGGGAAATATCAGCCCCAGCATTTT; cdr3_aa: CASSLGPRGKYQPQHF
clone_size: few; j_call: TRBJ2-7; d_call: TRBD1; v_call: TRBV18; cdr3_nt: TGTGCCAGCTCCCCAACCGGGACAGCCATGAAGGAGCAGTACTTC; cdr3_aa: CASSPTGTAMKEQYF
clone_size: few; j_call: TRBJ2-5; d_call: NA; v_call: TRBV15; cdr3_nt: TGTGCCATAGGGGCGGCCCGCCAAGAGACCCAGTACTTC; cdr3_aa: CAIGAARQETQYF
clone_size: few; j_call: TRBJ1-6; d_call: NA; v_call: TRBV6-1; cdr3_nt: TGTGCCAGCAGCCGCCGGGGACGGAGGAATTCACCCCTCCACTTT; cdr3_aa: CASSRRGRRNSPLHF
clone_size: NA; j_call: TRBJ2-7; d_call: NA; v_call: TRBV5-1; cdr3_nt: TGCGCCAGCAGCTTGGGTCTCGTGGTTCGGTCCTACGAGCAGTACTTC; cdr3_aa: CASSLGLVVRSYEQYF
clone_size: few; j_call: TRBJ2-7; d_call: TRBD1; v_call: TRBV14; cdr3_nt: TGTGCCAGCAGCCAAGGGGTGACAGGGAACTACTACGAGCAGTACTTC; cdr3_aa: CASSQGVTGNYYEQYF
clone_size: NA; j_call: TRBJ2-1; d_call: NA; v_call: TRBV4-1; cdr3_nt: TGCGCCAGCAGCCTACTTGGACAGACCTCCTACAATGAGCAGTTCTTC; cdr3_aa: CASSLLGQTSYNEQFF
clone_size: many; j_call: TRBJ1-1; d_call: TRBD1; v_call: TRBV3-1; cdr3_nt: TGTGCCAGCAGCCAAAACCTTGGGCCTTACGGGACAGGGGCTTTCTTT; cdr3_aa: CASSQNLGPYGTGAFF
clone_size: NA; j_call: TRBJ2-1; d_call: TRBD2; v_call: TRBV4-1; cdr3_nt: TGCGCCAGCAGCCAAAGCGGGGGTAATGAGCAGTTCTTC; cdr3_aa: CASSQSGGNEQFF
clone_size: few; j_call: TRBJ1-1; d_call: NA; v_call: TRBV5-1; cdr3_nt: TGCGCCAGCAGCTACAGACCCGAGGGGACTGAAGCTTTCTTT; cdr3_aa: CASSYRPEGTEAFF